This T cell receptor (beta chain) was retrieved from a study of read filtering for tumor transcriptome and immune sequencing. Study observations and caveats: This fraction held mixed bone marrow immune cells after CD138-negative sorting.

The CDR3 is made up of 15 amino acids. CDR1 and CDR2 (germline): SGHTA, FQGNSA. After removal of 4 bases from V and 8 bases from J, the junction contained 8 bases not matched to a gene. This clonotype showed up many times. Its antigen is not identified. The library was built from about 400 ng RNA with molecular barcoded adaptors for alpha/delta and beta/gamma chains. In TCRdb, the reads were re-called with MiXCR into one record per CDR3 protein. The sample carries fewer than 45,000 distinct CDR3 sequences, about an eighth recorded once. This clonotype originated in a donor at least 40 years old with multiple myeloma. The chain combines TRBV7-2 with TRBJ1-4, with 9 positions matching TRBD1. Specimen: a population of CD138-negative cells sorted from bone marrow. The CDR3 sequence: CASSYLRDREEKLFF. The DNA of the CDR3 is TGTGCCAGCAGCTACCTCCGGGACAGGGAGGAAAAACTGTTTTTT.